The 23 T cell receptor beta chains given below trace back to one sample, sequenced in a study of blood T cell repertoires in COVID-19. Measured with immunoSEQ multiplex PCR; TCRdb has only the in-frame clones, and not every one. The table includes approximately 300,000 clones, under 90% detected once. The source material was PBMCs or T cells enriched from blood (not recorded which). The receptor set was obtained from a man between 60 and 75 years old who had recovered from COVID-19.

The rearrangement links TRBV6-4 to TRBJ2-1, with D perhaps matching TRBD2 (5 bases). CDR3 length: 13 residues. Germline CDR1 is MRHNA and CDR2 is SNTAGT. V dropped 3 bases and J dropped 2 bases, with 5 bases sitting between them. In nucleotides, the CDR3 is TGTGCCAGCAGTGAGACTACCTACAATGAGCAGTTCTTC. Translating gives CASSETTYNEQFF.

The chain is built from TRBV7-9 and TRBJ1-1; D is possibly TRBD1 (5 bases). The CDR3 length is 15 residues. Germline V lookup: CDR1 SEHNR, CDR2 FQNEAQ (reference sequence). Trimming shortened V by 5 bases and J by 4 bases, and 17 bases separated the two germline ends. The DNA of the CDR3 is TGTGCCAGCAGCGGTACGGAGGGGTACCTCACTGAAGCTTTCTTT. As protein: CASSGTEGYLTEAFF.

The chain recombines TRBV10-3 with TRBJ2-7, with TRBD1 as a possible D gene (6 bases). Germline V gene sequence: CDR1 ENHRY, CDR2 SYGVKD. V was trimmed by 0 bases and J by 6 bases, leaving 9 bases between them. The CDR3 has 13 residues. CDR3: CAISESEQGEQYF. CDR3 sequence (DNA): TGTGCCATCAGTGAGTCTGAACAGGGCGAGCAGTACTTC.

V and J are TRBV3-1 (or the pseudogene TRBV3-2) and TRBJ2-5; 9 nucleotides match TRBD2. Germline assignment: CDR1 LGHDT and CDR2 YNNKEL (reference sequence). This CDR3 contains 14 residues. The V gene end was trimmed by 4 bases and the J gene end by 5 bases; junction bases not matched to a gene: 5. In nucleotides, the CDR3 is TGTGCCAGCAGCCCTAGCGGGATCCGGGAGACCCAGTACTTC. Translating it yields CASSPSGIRETQYF.

This clone occurred once. The chain has TRBV19 and TRBJ2-3; weak D call: TRBD1 (7 bases). Germline CDR1 LNHDA, CDR2 SQIVND (reference sequence). V was shortened by 8 bases and J by 4 bases, with 13 bases between the two germline ends. This CDR3 is built from 13 residues. This CDR3 reads CASSQGGADTQYF. The CDR3 DNA reads TGTGCCAGTTCCCAGGGGGGCGCAGATACGCAGTATTTT.

This clone showed up just a few times. This sequence joins TRBV28 and TRBJ1-2, with D possibly TRBD1 on 6 matching bases. V lost 5 bases and J 2 bases, leaving 9 bases between the germline ends. Germline V gene lookup returns CDR1 MDHEN and CDR2 SYDVKM. There are 13 residues in the CDR3. CDR3 in amino acids: CASSPQGNYGYTF. CDR3 DNA sequence: TGTGCCAGCAGTCCACAGGGAAACTATGGCTACACCTTC.

The table lists this clone with a few counts. The chain couples TRBV27 to TRBJ2-1; 7 bases fit TRBD1. With V trimmed by 5 bases and J by 5 bases, 3 bases remained unmatched. This CDR3 has 13 amino acids. Germline lookup yields CDR1 MNHEY and CDR2 SMNVEV (reference sequence). CDR3 DNA sequence: TGTGCCAGCAGTCGGGACAGAGACAATGAGCAGTTCTTC. Its translation: CASSRDRDNEQFF.

A single count supports this clone. The genes are TRBV6-6 and TRBJ2-7, with a possible D match to TRBD1 (6 bases). This CDR3 contains 12 residues. Germline V gene lookup returns CDR1 MNHNY and CDR2 SVGAGI (reference sequence). The V end lost 2 bases, the J end lost 9 bases, and 11 bases lay between the germline ends. The CDR3 DNA reads as TGTGCCAGCAGTTACACAGGGAATTGGCAGTACTTC. Translated, it gives CASSYTGNWQYF.

This clone came up a few times. The CDR3 DNA is TGCGCCAGCAGTGGTGGGACTAGCGGGAATGAGCAGTTCTTC. Amino acid sequence: CASSGGTSGNEQFF. The rearrangement uses TRBV10-1 and TRBJ2-1; TRBD2 matches 12 bases. Germline values: CDR1 WNHNN, CDR2 SYGVQD (reference sequence). V gave up 4 bases and J gave up 7 bases; unmatched junction bases: 2. The CDR3 covers 14 residues.

The chain's CDR3 is CASSLSVSSYNEQFF. The CDR3 DNA is TGTGCCAGCAGCTTATCGGTGAGCTCCTACAATGAGCAGTTCTTC. The chain uses TRBV11-1 and TRBJ2-1, with D uncertain. The CDR3 contains 15 residues. Germline CDR1 is SGHAT and CDR2 is FQDESV (reference sequence). Trimming took 2 bases from V and 0 from J, leaving 8 bases between them.

The chain recombines TRBV19 with TRBJ1-1; a possible D gene is TRBD1 (6 bases). The CDR3 has 15 amino acids. V was shortened by 4 bases and J by 4 bases, with 16 bases between the two germline ends. In germline, CDR1 is LNHDA, CDR2 SQIVND (reference sequence). The CDR3 protein is CASSTSPGVGTEAFF. CDR3 sequence (DNA): TGTGCCAGTAGTACCTCACCAGGGGTCGGCACTGAAGCTTTCTTT.

In this sample, this clone turned up once. The chain joins TRBV29-1 to TRBJ2-1, with 11 positions matching TRBD2. V trimming: 2 bases; J trimming: 6 bases; junction bases outside the gene matches: 3. The germline CDR1 and CDR2 sequences are SQVTM and ANQGSEA. This CDR3 has 14 amino acids. The CDR3 nucleotides are TGCAGCGTTGAAAGGCTAGCGGGAGGCAATGAGCAGTTCTTC. Its protein product is CSVERLAGGNEQFF.

This sequence joins TRBV7-2 and TRBJ2-7; D is possibly TRBD2 (6 bases). This CDR3 comprises 13 residues. Germline CDR1 and CDR2: SGHTA and FQGNSA. Trimming shortened V by 5 bases and J by 9 bases, and 17 bases separated the two germline ends. The CDR3 loop is CASSENLRLGQYF. Here the CDR3 DNA reads TGTGCCAGCAGCGAAAACCTGAGACTAGGGCAGTACTTC.

The chain combines TRBV5-6 with TRBJ2-1; a possible D gene is TRBD2 (5 bases). The V end was cut by 1 base, the J end by 0 bases, with 11 bases between. The CDR3 loop spans 16 amino acids. Germline V gene sequence: CDR1 SGHDT, CDR2 YYEEEE. The CDR3 loop is CASSLRGSSSYNEQFF. The CDR3 DNA sequence: TGTGCCAGCAGCTTGAGAGGGTCGAGCTCCTACAATGAGCAGTTCTTC.

The chain couples TRBV24-1 to TRBJ2-7; 9 bases agree with TRBD1. Germline V CDR1 and CDR2: KGHDR, SFDVKD. The CDR3 extends over 14 amino acids. The ends lost 5 bases at V and 5 bases at J; junction bases unmatched: 6. CDR3 protein: CATSAQGALHEQYF. The CDR3 bases are TGTGCCACCAGTGCACAGGGGGCCCTCCACGAGCAGTACTTC.

The chain uses TRBV19 and TRBJ1-5, with no clear D. The V gene lost 4 bases and the J gene lost 2 bases, with 6 bases spanning the gap. The germline CDR1 and CDR2 sequences are LNHDA and SQIVND (reference sequence). The CDR3 contains 13 residues. The DNA of the CDR3 is TGTGCCAGTAGTAGATCGGGCAATCAGCCCCAGCATTTT. Amino acids: CASSRSGNQPQHF.

The rearrangement joins TRBV18 to TRBJ2-2, with 10 bases matching TRBD2. CDR1 is KGHSH, CDR2 LQKENI, per germline. CDR3 length: 15 residues. After removal of 5 bases from V and 2 bases from J, the junction contained 2 bases not matched to a gene. As DNA, the CDR3 is TGTGCCAGCTCAGCTAGCGGGAGCAACACCGGGGAGCTGTTTTTT. This sequence encodes CASSASGSNTGELFF.

Comments on this clone: This sample includes further DNA sequences coding for the same CDR3. The CDR3 sequence is CASSRGLWEQFF. Here the CDR3 DNA reads TGTGCCAGCAGCCGGGGGCTCTGGGAGCAGTTCTTC. The chain combines TRBV6-2 or TRBV6-3 with TRBJ2-1; D may match TRBD1 or TRBD2 (6 bases each). Germline V gene data show CDR1 as MNHEY and CDR2 as SVGEGT. The CDR3 runs to 12 residues. Trimming removed 6 bases at V and 10 bases at J, with 13 bases between.

DNA for the CDR3: TGTGCCAGCAGACCGGGACAGGGGGCGAGCACCGGGGAGCTGTTTTTT. Its translation: CASRPGQGASTGELFF. The chain employs TRBV4-2 and TRBJ2-2, with 12 bases matching TRBD1. CDR1 and CDR2 (germline): LGHNA, YNFKEQ. The V and J ends lost 6 bases and 4 bases, in that order; junction bases with no gene match: 6. The CDR3 contains 16 residues.

The chain uses TRBV28 and TRBJ2-7, with 7 positions matching TRBD1. Germline V gene data show CDR1 as MDHEN and CDR2 as SYDVKM. With 7 bases clipped from V and 0 bases from J, the junction kept 9 bases outside the gene matches. This CDR3 region has 15 residues. The CDR3, as DNA: TGTGCCAGCATAACAGGGGCCCCTAGCTCCTACGAGCAGTACTTC. Translated: CASITGAPSSYEQYF. Together with reference TRBV28 and TRBJ2-7, the CDR3 gives the full variable domain: DVKVTQSSRYLVKRTGEKVFLECVQDMDHENMFWYRQDPGLGLRLIYFSYDVKMKEKGDIPEGYSVSREKKERFSLILESASTNQTSMYLCASITGAPSSYEQYFGPGTRLTVT.

This rearrangement joins TRBV5-1 to TRBJ2-7; 8 nucleotides agree with TRBD1. V shed 3 bases and J 2 bases; nucleotides not matched to a gene: 4. From germline, CDR1 is SGHRS and CDR2 YFSETQ. The CDR3 runs to 14 residues. CDR3 sequence reads: CASSSQGGTYEQYF. The CDR3 bases are TGCGCCAGCAGCTCACAGGGGGGAACCTACGAGCAGTACTTC.

This rearrangement joins TRBV7-2 to TRBJ2-1; 11 bases map to TRBD2. V was pared by 1 base and J by 4 bases, with 9 bases of the junction left unmatched. The germline CDR1 and CDR2 sequences are SGHTA and FQGNSA. The CDR3 contains 18 residues. The CDR3 DNA follows: TGTGCCAGCAGCTTAGGATCGATAGCGGGAGGGGGATACAATGAGCAGTTCTTC. It codes for CASSLGSIAGGGYNEQFF.

The chain has TRBV5-4 and TRBJ2-2; tentative D call: TRBD1 (7 bases). Germline-derived CDR1 and CDR2 are SGHNT and YYREEE (reference sequence). V was trimmed by 3 bases and J by 0 bases, leaving 12 bases between them. CDR3 length: 16 residues. The CDR3 DNA reads TGTGCCAGCAGCTGGGGCGGGACAGCGAACACCGGGGAGCTGTTTTTT. Translated: CASSWGGTANTGELFF.